This record covers a single TCR beta chain. Its antigen is still unknown. The CDR3 is made up of 14 amino acids. CDR1 is MDHEN and CDR2 is SYDVKM in the germline V gene. The V end was cut by 3 bases, the J end by 3 bases, with 10 bases between. The entry originates in a study of PD-1 blockade in classical Hodgkin lymphoma. Study-wide points: The authors excluded patients who started nivolumab under 1 year after ASCT.

Assay: immunoSEQ multiplex PCR; the TCRdb copy retains only in-frame clones and omits some. The sample lists approximately 12,000 clones, around four fifths seen once, with 5% to 6.5% in the top ten. Autologous stem cell transplantation was followed by relapse in every patient, and brentuximab vedotin exposure varied. The material was peripheral blood mononuclear cells (PBMCs), obtained before the second cycle of nivolumab. The V and J genes are TRBV28 and TRBJ2-3, with D maybe TRBD1 (6 bases). This clonotype originated in a human donor with classical Hodgkin lymphoma. DNA of the CDR3: TGTGCCAGCAGTTTCCTACAGGGAACAGATACGCAGTATTTT. This codes for CASSFLQGTDTQYF.